The text below deals with one TCR beta chain. These data belong to a study of OX40 agonist ivuxolimab in advanced cancers. The CDR3 consists of 15 residues. V was clipped by 4 bases and J by 5 bases, with 19 bases between them. Per germline, CDR1 SGHNT and CDR2 YYREEE (reference sequence). Here immunoSEQ multiplex PCR was the method, and the copy in TCRdb shows in-frame clones only, minus some. Of 8,500 to 9,500 clones listed, 55% to 75% are singletons. The starting material was CD4+ or CD8+ T cells sorted from blood, obtained in a trial of the OX40 agonist ivuxolimab. The V and J genes are TRBV5-4 and TRBJ2-7; D perhaps matches TRBD2 (5 bases). The source of this sequence is an adult with an advanced solid tumor such as melanoma, head and neck, liver or kidney cancer. The DNA for the CDR3 is TGTGCCAGCAGCCCCGGACTCGTGAAGAGTGACGAGCAGTACTTC. This sequence encodes CASSPGLVKSDEQYF.